Reported below is one T cell receptor beta chain. Its antigen is still unknown. This specimen belongs to a study of CD4+ T cells in melanoma. CDR1 MNHEY and CDR2 SMNVEV come from the germline V gene (reference sequence). This CDR3 has 15 residues. Trimming pared 6 bases from V and 2 bases from J, leaving 11 bases between. Assay used: immunoSEQ multiplex PCR; TCRdb lists only in-frame clones, some missing. The sample has under 8,000 clones, around 62% seen once. Study-level points and caveats: Reportedly, melanoma neoantigen-specific CD4+ T cells showed varied differentiation states. CD8+ T cell, macrophage and B cell function reportedly correlated with neoantigen-specific CD4+ T cells.

V and J are TRBV27 and TRBJ2-6, with D hard to call. The TCR was taken from a human donor with melanoma. Sequenced input: cells from a culture (not recorded whether cultured in vitro). The CDR3 region is CASSLNSAGANVLTF. The CDR3 DNA is TGTGCCAGCAGCCTCAACAGCGCTGGGGCCAACGTCCTGACTTTC.